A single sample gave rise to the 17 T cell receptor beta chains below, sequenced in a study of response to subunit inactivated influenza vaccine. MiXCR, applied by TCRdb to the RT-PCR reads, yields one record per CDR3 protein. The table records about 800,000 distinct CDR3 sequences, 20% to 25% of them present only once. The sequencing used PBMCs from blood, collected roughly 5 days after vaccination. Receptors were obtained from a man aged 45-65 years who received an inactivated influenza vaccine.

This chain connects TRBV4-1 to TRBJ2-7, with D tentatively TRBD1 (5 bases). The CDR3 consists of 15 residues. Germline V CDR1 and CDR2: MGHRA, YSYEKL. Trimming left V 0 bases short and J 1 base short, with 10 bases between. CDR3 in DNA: TGCGCCAGCAGCCAAGATAGTACAGGATCCTACGAGCAGTACTTC. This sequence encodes CASSQDSTGSYEQYF.

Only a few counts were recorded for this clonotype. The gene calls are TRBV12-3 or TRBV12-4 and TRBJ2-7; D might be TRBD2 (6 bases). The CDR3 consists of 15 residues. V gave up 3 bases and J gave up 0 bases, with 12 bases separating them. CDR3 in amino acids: CASSFPGRGSYEQYF. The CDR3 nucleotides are TGTGCCAGCAGTTTTCCCGGGAGAGGCTCCTACGAGCAGTACTTC.

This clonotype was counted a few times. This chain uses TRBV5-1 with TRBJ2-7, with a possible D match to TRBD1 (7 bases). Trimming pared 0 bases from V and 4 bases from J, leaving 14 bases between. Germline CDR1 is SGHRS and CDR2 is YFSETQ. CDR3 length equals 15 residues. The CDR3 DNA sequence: TGCGCCAGCAGCTTGGCTGGAGGGGGCGCGTACGAGCAGTACTTC. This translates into CASSLAGGGAYEQYF. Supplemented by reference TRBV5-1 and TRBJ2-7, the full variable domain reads KAGVTQTPRYLIKTRGQQVTLSCSPISGHRSVSWYQQTPGQGLQFLFEYFSETQRNKGNFPGRFSGRQFSNSRSEMNVSTLELGDSALYLCASSLAGGGAYEQYFGPGTRLTVT.

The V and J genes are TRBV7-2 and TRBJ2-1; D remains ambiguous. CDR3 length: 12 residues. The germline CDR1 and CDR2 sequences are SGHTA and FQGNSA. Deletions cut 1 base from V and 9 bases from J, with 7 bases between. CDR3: CASSLDFREQFF. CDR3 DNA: TGTGCCAGCAGCTTAGACTTTCGTGAGCAGTTCTTC.

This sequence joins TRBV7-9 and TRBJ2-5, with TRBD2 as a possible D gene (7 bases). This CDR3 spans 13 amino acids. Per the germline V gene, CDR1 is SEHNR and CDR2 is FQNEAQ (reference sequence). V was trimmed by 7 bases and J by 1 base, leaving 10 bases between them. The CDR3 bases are TGTGCCAGCACCCGGGGGGCCCAAGAGACCCAGTACTTC. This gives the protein CASTRGAQETQYF.

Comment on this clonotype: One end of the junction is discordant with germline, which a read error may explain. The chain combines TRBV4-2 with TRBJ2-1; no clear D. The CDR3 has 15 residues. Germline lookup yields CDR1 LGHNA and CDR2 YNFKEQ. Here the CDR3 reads CASSKDLVRYNEQFF. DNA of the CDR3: TGTGCCAGCAGCAAAGATCTTGTCCGGTACAATGAGCAGTTCTTC.

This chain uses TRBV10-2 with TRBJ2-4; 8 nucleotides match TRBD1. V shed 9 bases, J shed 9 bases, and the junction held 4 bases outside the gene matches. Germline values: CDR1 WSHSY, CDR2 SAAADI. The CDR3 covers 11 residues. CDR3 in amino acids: CASWTGSIQYF. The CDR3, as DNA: TGCGCCAGTTGGACAGGGAGCATTCAGTACTTC.

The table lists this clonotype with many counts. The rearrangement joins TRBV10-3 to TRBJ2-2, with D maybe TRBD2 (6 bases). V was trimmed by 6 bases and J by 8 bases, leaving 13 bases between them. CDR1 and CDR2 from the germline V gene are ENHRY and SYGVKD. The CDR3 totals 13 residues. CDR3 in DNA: TGTGCCATCAGGCGGACTACTGTAGGGGAGCTGTTTTTT. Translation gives CAIRRTTVGELFF.

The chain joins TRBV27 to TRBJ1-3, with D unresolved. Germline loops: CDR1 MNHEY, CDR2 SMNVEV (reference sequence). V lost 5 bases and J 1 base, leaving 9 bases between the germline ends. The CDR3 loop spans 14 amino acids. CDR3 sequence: CASSHSGSGNTIYF. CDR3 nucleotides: TGTGCCAGCAGTCACTCAGGATCTGGAAACACCATATATTTT.

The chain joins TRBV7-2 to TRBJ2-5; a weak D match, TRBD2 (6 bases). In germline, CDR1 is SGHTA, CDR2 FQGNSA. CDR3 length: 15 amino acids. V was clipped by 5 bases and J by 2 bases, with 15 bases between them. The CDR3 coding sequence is TGTGCCAGCAGCAAGCAGGTTGCGGGGCAAGAGACCCAGTACTTC. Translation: CASSKQVAGQETQYF. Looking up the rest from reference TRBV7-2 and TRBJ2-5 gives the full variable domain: GAGVSQSPSNKVTEKGKDVELRCDPISGHTALYWYRQSLGQGLEFLIYFQGNSAPDKSGLPSDRFSAERTGGSVSTLTIQRTQQEDSAVYLCASSKQVAGQETQYFGPGTRLLVL.

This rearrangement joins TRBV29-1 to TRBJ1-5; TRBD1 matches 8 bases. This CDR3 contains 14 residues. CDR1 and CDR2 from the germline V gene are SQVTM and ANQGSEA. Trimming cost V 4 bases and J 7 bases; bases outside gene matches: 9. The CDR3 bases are TGCAGCGTTGTGGTCCAGGGGGCAGAACAGCCCCAGCATTTT. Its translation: CSVVVQGAEQPQHF.

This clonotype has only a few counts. The CDR3 bases are TGTGCCAGCAGTTTATCGGACTCCGATCCGTTCTTC. Translating it yields CASSLSDSDPFF. The chain is built from TRBV12-3 or TRBV12-4 and TRBJ2-1; tentatively, D is TRBD2 (5 bases). There are 12 residues in the CDR3. The germline V and J ends were trimmed by 2 bases and 15 bases, with 14 bases remaining between them.

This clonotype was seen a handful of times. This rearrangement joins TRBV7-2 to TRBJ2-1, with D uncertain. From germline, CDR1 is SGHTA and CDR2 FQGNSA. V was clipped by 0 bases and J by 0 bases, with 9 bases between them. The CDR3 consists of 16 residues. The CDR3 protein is CASSLARQVSYNEQFF. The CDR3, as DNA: TGTGCCAGCAGCTTAGCGAGGCAGGTCTCCTACAATGAGCAGTTCTTC.

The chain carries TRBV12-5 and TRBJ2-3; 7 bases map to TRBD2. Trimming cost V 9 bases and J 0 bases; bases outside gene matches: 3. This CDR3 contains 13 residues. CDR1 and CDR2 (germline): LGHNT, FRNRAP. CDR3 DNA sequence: TGTGCTAGCAGGGACTACAGCACAGATACGCAGTATTTT. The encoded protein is CASRDYSTDTQYF.

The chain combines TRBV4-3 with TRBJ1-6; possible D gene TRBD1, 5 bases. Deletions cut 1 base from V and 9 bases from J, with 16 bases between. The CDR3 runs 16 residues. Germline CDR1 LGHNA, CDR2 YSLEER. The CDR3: CASSQGGILHGSPLHF. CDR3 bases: TGCGCCAGCAGCCAAGGGGGGATCCTGCATGGTTCACCCCTCCACTTT.

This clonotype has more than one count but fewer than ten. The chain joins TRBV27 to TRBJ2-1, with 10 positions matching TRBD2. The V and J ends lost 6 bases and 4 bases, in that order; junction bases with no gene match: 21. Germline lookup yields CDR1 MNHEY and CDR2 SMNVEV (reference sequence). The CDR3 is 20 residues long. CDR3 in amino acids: CASSYKGGLARTESYNEQFF. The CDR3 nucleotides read TGTGCCAGCAGCTACAAGGGGGGACTAGCGCGGACAGAGAGTTACAATGAGCAGTTCTTC.

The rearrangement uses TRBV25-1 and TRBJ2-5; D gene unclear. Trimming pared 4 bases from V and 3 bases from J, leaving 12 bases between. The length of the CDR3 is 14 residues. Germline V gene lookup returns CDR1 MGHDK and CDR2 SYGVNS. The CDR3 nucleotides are TGTGCCAGCAGTGGGGGAAGCAGAGAAGAGACCCAGTACTTC. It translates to CASSGGSREETQYF.